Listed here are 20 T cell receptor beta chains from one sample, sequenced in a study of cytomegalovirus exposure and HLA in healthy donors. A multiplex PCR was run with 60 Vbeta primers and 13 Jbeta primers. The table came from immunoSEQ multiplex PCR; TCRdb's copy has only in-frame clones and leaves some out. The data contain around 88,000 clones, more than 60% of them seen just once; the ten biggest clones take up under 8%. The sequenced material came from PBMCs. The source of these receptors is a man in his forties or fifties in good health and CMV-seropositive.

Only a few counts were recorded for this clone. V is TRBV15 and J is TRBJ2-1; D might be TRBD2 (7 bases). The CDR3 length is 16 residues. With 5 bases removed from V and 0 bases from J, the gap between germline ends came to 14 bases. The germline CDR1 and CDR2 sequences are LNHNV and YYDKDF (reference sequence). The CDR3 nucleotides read TGTGCCACCAGCGGGGGGGGGCGGAGCTCCTACAATGAGCAGTTCTTC. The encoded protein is CATSGGGRSSYNEQFF.

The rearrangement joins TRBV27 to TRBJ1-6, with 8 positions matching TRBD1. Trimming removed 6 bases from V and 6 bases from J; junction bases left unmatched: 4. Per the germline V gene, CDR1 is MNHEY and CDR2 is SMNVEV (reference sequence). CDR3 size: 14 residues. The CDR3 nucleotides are TGTGCCAGCAGAGGACAGGGCCGTAATTCACCCCTCCACTTT. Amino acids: CASRGQGRNSPLHF.

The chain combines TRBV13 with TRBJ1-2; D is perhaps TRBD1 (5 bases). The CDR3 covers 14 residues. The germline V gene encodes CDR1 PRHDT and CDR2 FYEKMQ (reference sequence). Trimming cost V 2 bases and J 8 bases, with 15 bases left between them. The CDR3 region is CASSLKVGGGGYTF. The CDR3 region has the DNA TGTGCCAGCAGCTTAAAGGTTGGCGGGGGAGGCTACACCTTC.

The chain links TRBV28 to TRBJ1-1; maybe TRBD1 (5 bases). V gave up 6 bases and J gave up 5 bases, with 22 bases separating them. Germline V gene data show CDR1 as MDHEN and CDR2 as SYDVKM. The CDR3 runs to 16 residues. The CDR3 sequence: CASSPRPGGESTEAFF. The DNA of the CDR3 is TGTGCCAGCAGCCCCAGACCGGGGGGTGAGAGTACTGAAGCTTTCTTT.

The CDR3 here is CASSPQAGLRELFF. CDR3 DNA: TGTGCCAGCAGTCCGCAGGCAGGTCTCAGGGAGCTGTTTTTT. The chain links TRBV28 to TRBJ2-2, with D unresolved. Looked up from germline, CDR1 is MDHEN and CDR2 is SYDVKM. The CDR3 consists of 14 residues. The germline V and J ends were trimmed by 5 bases and 9 bases, with 16 bases remaining between them. The full variable domain, completed using reference TRBV28 and TRBJ2-2, is DVKVTQSSRYLVKRTGEKVFLECVQDMDHENMFWYRQDPGLGLRLIYFSYDVKMKEKGDIPEGYSVSREKKERFSLILESASTNQTSMYLCASSPQAGLRELFFGEGSRLTVL.

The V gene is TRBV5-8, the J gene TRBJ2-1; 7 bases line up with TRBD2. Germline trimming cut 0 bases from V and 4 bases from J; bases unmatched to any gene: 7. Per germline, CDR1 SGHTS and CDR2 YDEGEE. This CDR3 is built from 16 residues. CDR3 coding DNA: TGTGCCAGCAGCTTGGGAAGCGGGGCTGATTACAATGAGCAGTTCTTC. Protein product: CASSLGSGADYNEQFF.

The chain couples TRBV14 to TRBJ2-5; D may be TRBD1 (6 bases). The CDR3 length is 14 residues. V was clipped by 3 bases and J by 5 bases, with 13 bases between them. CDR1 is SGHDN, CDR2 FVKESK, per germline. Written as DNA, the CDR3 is TGTGCCAGCAGCCAGAGCAGGGGATGGGAGACCCAGTACTTC. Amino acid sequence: CASSQSRGWETQYF.

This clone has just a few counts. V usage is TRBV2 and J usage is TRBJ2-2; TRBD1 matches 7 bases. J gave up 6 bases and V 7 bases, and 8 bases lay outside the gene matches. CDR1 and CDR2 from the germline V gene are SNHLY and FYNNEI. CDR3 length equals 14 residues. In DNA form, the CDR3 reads TGTGCCAGCAATACAGGGGTGGAGGCCGGGGAGCTGTTTTTT. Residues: CASNTGVEAGELFF.

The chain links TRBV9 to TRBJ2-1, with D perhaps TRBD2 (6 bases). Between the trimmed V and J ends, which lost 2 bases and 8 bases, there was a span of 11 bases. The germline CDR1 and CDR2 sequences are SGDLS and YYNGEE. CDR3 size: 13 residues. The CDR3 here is CASSVKTSHEQFF. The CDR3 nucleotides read TGTGCCAGCAGCGTTAAGACTAGTCATGAGCAGTTCTTC.

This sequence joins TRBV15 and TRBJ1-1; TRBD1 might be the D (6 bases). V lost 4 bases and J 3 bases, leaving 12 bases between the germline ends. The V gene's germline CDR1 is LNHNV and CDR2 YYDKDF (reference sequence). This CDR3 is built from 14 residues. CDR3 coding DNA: TGTGCCACCAGCATGTGGCAGGGGCACACTGAAGCTTTCTTT. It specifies CATSMWQGHTEAFF.

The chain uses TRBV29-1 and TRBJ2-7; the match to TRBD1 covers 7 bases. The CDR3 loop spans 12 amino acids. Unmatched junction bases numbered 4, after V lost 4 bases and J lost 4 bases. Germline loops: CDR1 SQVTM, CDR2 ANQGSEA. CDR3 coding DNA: TGCAGCGTTGGAGGACAGGTGTACGAGCAGTACTTC. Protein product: CSVGGQVYEQYF.

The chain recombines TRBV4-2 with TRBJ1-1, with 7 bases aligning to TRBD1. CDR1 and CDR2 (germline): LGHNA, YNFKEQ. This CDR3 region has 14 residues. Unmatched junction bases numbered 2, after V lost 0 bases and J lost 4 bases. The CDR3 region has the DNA TGTGCCAGCAGCCAAGAGGGGACAGTCACTGAAGCTTTCTTT. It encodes CASSQEGTVTEAFF.

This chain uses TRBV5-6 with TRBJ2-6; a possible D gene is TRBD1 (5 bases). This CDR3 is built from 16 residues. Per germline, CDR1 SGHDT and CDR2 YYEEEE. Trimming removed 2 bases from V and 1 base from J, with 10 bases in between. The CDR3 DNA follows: TGTGCCAGCAGCTTTTTACAGGCTTCTGGGGCCAACGTCCTGACTTTC. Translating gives CASSFLQASGANVLTF.

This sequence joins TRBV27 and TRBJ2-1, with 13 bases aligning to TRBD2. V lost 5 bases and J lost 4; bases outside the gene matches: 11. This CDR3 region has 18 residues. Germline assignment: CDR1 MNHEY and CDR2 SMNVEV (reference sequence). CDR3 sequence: CASSPKPGLAGLYNEQFF. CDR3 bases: TGTGCCAGCAGTCCAAAACCGGGACTAGCGGGGCTTTACAATGAGCAGTTCTTC.

In nucleotides, the CDR3 is TGTGCCAGCAGTTTAGCCGGCCAGGGTCGAACCGGGGAGCTGTTTTTT. Encoded protein: CASSLAGQGRTGELFF. This sequence joins TRBV28 and TRBJ2-2, with D perhaps TRBD1 (5 bases). This CDR3 has 16 residues. Germline lookup yields CDR1 MDHEN and CDR2 SYDVKM. The V end lost 2 bases, the J end lost 5 bases, and 15 bases lay between the germline ends. Full variable domain (missing parts from reference TRBV28 and TRBJ2-2): DVKVTQSSRYLVKRTGEKVFLECVQDMDHENMFWYRQDPGLGLRLIYFSYDVKMKEKGDIPEGYSVSREKKERFSLILESASTNQTSMYLCASSLAGQGRTGELFFGEGSRLTVL.

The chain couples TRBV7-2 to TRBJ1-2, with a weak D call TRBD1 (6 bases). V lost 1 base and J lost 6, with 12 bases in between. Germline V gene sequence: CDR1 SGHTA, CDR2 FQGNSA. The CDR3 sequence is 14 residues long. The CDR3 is CASSLGTVLDGYTF. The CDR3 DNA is TGTGCCAGCAGCTTAGGGACAGTTTTGGATGGCTACACCTTC.

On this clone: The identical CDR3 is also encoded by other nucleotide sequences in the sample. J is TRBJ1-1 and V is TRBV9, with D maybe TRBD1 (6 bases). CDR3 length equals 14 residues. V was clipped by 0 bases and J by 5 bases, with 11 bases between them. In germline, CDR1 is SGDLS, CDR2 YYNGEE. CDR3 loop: CASSVAGGLTEAFF. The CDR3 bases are TGTGCCAGCAGCGTAGCCGGGGGGCTGACTGAAGCTTTCTTT.

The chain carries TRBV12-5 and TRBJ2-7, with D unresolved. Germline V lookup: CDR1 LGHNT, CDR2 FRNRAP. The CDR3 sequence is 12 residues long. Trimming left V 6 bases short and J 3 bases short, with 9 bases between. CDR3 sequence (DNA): TGTGCTAGTGGGCCACTATTCTACGAGCAGTACTTC. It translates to CASGPLFYEQYF.

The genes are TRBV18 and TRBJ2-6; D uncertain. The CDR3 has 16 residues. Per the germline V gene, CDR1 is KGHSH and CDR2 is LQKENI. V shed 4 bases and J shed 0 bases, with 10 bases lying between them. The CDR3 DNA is TGTGCCAGCTCACTAACAGAAAGCTCTGGGGCCAACGTCCTGACTTTC. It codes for CASSLTESSGANVLTF.

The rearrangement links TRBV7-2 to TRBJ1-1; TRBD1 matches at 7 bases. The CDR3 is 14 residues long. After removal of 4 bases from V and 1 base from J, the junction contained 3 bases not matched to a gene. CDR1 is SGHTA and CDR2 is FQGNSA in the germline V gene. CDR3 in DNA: TGTGCCAGCAGCTCCGGGACAGCGAACACTGAAGCTTTCTTT. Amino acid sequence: CASSSGTANTEAFF.